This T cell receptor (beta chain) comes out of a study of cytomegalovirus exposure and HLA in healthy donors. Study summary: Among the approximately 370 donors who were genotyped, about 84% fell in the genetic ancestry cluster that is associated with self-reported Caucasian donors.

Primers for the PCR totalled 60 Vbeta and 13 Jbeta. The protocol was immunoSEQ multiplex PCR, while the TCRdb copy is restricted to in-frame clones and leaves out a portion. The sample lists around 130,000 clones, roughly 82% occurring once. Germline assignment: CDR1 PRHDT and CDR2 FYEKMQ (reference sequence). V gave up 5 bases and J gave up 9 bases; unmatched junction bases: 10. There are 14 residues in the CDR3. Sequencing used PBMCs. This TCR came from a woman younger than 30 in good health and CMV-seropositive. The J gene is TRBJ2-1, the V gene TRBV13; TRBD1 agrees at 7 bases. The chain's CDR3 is CASSPDRDPAEQFF. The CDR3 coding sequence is TGTGCCAGCAGCCCCGACAGGGACCCCGCTGAGCAGTTCTTC.